This T cell receptor beta chain was captured in a study of identical twins. General observations from the study: Excess sharing between twins was weaker in beta out-of-frame sequences.

This clonotype has more than one count but fewer than ten. Its antigen is unidentified. TCRdb passed the 5' RACE reads through MiXCR, listing each CDR3 protein once. This table has roughly 250,000 distinct CDR3 sequences, about 14% appearing once. V shed 1 base and J shed 5 bases, with 19 bases lying between them. CDR3 size: 16 residues. Per germline, CDR1 SGHRS and CDR2 YFSETQ. Sequencing was performed on memory (CD45RO+) T cells sorted from blood. The clonotype comes from a young woman in good health. This chain uses TRBV5-1 with TRBJ2-7, with D possibly matching TRBD2 (7 bases). The CDR3 sequence is CASSLFRGAQTDEQYF. The DNA of the CDR3 is TGCGCCAGCAGCTTGTTCCGGGGGGCCCAGACAGACGAGCAGTACTTC.